This T cell receptor (beta chain) was sequenced during a study of T cell repertoires in cytomegalovirus infection. Using its own MiXCR run on the reads, TCRdb lists one record per CDR3 protein. There are roughly 300,000 distinct CDR3 sequences in the sample; roughly 24% occur only once, and about 15% lies in the top ten. The germline V and J ends were trimmed by 7 bases and 5 bases, with 12 bases remaining between them. Germline loops: CDR1 MDHEN, CDR2 SYDVKM. The CDR3 length is 13 residues. This clonotype was sampled from a human donor in good health (CMV status not recorded). Some clones in this sample may be carry-over from other donors' samples. The rearrangement uses TRBV28 and TRBJ2-1; D might be TRBD1 (6 bases). Sequenced input: PBMCs. The CDR3 coding sequence is TGTGCCAGCAAGGTAGGGGGTCACAATGAGCAGTTCTTC. As protein: CASKVGGHNEQFF.